The T cell receptor beta chain described here comes from a study of cytomegalovirus exposure and HLA in healthy donors. Broader study findings: Certain sequence variants were highly shared and formed a cluster, and this cluster was likely a sequencing artifact. The authors listed 180 or so TCR beta chains as cytomegalovirus-associated. Later on, an analysis found that several of the most significant clusters appeared to be linked to common viral pathogens, which included parvovirus B19.

A multiplex PCR was run with 60 Vbeta primers and 13 Jbeta primers. The repertoire was sequenced with immunoSEQ multiplex PCR; TCRdb's copy has only in-frame clones and lacks some. The repertoire holds roughly 140,000 clones, with approximately 80% as singletons. CDR1 is SGHTA and CDR2 is FQGNSA in the germline V gene. The V end lost 2 bases, the J end lost 8 bases, and 12 bases lay between the germline ends. This CDR3 region has 14 residues. Turning to this clone: Its antigen is as yet unknown.

The chain links TRBV7-2 to TRBJ1-4; no reliable D call. Sequencing was done on a sample of PBMCs. The receptor's source is a young man in good health and CMV-seropositive. CDR3 in amino acids: CASSLFGLGEKLFF. The CDR3 DNA sequence: TGTGCCAGCAGCTTATTCGGACTAGGCGAAAAACTGTTTTTT.